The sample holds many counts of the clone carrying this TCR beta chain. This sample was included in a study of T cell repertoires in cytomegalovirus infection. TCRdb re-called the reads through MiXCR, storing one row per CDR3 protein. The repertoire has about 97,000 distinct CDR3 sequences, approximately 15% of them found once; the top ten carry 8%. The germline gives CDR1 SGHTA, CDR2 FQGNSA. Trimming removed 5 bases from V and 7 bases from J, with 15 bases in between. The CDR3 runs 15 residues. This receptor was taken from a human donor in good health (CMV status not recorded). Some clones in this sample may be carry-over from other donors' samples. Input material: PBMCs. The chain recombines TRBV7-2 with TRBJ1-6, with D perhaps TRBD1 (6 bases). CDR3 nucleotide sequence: TGTGCCAGCAGCCGGGGGGCACAGAACAATTCACCCCTCCACTTT. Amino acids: CASSRGAQNNSPLHF.